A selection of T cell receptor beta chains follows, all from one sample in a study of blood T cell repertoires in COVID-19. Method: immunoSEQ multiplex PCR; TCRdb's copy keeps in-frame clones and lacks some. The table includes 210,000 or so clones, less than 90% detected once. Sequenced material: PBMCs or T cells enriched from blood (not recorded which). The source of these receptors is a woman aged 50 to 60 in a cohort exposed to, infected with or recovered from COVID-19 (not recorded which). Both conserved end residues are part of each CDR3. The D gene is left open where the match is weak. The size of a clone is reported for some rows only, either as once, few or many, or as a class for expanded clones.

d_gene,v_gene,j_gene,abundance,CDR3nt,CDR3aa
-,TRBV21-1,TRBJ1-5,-,TGTGCCAGCAGCAATGGGACACGCAATCCGTATAGCAATCAGCCCCAGCATTTT,CASSNGTRNPYSNQPQHF
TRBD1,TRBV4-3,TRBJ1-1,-,TGCGCCAGCAGCCAAGAACTTCCCCCTTACAGGGGCCACACTGAAGCTTTCTTT,CASSQELPPYRGHTEAFF
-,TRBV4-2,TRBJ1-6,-,TGTGCCAGCAGCCAAGGGGCGGGGGCTAACTATAATTCACCCCTCCACTTT,CASSQGAGANYNSPLHF
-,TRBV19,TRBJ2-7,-,TGTGCCAGTAGTATGACAGGTACCTCCTACGAGCAGTACTTC,CASSMTGTSYEQYF
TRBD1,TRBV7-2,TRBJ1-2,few,TGTGCCAGCAGTCGGACAGGGGGCATCCTCTATGGCTACACCTTC,CASSRTGGILYGYTF
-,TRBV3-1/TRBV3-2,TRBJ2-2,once,TGTGCCAGCAGCCGAGGGGGACCGAACACCGGGGAGCTGTTTTTT,CASSRGGPNTGELFF
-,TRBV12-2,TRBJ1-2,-,TGTGCAAGTCGCGTGGACAGAACCCCCCAACCCTATGGCTACACCTTC,CASRVDRTPQPYGYTF
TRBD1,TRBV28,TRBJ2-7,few,TGTGCCAGCAGTCACAGGGGGACCCCCTACGAGCAGTACTTC,CASSHRGTPYEQYF
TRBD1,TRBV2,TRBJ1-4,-,TGTGCCAGCAGCAACAGGGGGCCTAATGAAAAACTGTTTTTT,CASSNRGPNEKLFF
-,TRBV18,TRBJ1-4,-,TGTGCCACCGAGCAAGGGACAAGTAATGAAAAACTGTTTTTT,CATEQGTSNEKLFF
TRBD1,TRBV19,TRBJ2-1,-,TGTGCCAGTAGAGGGCGAGGGACAGGGGGTTACAATGAGCAGTTCTTC,CASRGRGTGGYNEQFF
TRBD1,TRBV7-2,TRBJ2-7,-,TGTGCCAGCAGCTTAGCGACAGGGGGCCACGAGCAGTACTTC,CASSLATGGHEQYF
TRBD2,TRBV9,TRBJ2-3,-,TGTGCCAGCAGCGGGGGGCGGGGGGGCCTGGATACGCAGTATTTT,CASSGGRGGLDTQYF
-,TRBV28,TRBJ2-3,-,TGTGCCAGCATGGGAGGGGGGGGGCAGTATTTT,CASMGGGGQYF
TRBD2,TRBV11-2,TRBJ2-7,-,TGTGCCAGCAGCTGGCTAGCGGGTCCCTACGAGCAGTACTTC,CASSWLAGPYEQYF
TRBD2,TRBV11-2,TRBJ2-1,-,TGTGCCAGCAGCTCCCGGGAGGGGCTCTCCTACAATGAGCAGTTCTTC,CASSSREGLSYNEQFF
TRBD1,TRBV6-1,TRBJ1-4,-,TGTGCCAGCAGTGATCAAACCAAGGGGACAGGGGGAAGTGAAAAACTGTTTTTT,CASSDQTKGTGGSEKLFF
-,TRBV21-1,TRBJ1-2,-,TGTGCCAGCAGGATGTACTCAACAGGGGGAGGCTACACCTTC,CASRMYSTGGGYTF
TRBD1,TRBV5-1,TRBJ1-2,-,TGCGCCAGCAGCTTGGAGGAGGGGGCTGTGTATGGCTACACCTTC,CASSLEEGAVYGYTF
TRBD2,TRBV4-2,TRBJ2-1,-,TGTGCCAGCAGCCAAGAGACTAGCGGGGGATACAATGAGCAGTTCTTC,CASSQETSGGYNEQFF
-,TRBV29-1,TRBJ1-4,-,TGCAGCGTTGAAGATAACGGGGGAACTAATGAAAAACTGTTTTTT,CSVEDNGGTNEKLFF
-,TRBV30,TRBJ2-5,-,TGTGCCGCCGCCGGGGTAGAAGAGACCCAGTACTTC,CAAAGVEETQYF
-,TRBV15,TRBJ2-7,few,TGTGCCACCAGCAGAAGATTGAATGGGGGCCGCGAGCAGTACTTC,CATSRRLNGGREQYF
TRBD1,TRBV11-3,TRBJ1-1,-,TGTGCCAGCAGCGCCGGGACAGGAACTGAAGCTTTCTTT,CASSAGTGTEAFF
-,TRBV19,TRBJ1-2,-,TGTGCCAGTACGGGAGGACATGTTAATGGCTACACCTTC,CASTGGHVNGYTF
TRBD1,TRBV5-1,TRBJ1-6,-,TGCGCCAGCAGCTACCGACAGGGAGTTAACTATAATTCACCCCTCCACTTT,CASSYRQGVNYNSPLHF
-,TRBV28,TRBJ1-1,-,TGTGCCAGCAGTTTATCGTACACTGAAGCTTTCTTT,CASSLSYTEAFF
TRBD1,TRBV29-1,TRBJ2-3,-,TGCAGCGTTGAAGAGGGACAGGGGGTCAGGAGCACAGATACGCAGTATTTT,CSVEEGQGVRSTDTQYF
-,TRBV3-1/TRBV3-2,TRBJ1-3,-,TGTGCCAGCAGCCAATATGGGGCTCCCTCTGGAAACACCATATATTTT,CASSQYGAPSGNTIYF
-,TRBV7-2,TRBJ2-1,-,TGTGCCAGCCATCCCTCTCAGAGGGTTAATGAGCAGTTCTTC,CASHPSQRVNEQFF
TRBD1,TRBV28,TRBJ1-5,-,TGTGCCAGCAGTTTAGGGGGACAGATCGGTCAGCCCCAGCATTTT,CASSLGGQIGQPQHF
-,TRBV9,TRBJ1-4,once,TGTGCCAGCAGCGCTAGGACATACCATTATAATGAAAAACTGTTTTTT,CASSARTYHYNEKLFF
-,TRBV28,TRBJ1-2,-,TGTGCCAGCAGTTTAGGGGCAGGCAGCTATGGCTACACCTTC,CASSLGAGSYGYTF
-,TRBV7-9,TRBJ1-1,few,TGTGCCAGCAGCTTGACAGGGAACACTGAAGCTTTCTTT,CASSLTGNTEAFF
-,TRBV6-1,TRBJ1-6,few,TGTGCCAGCAGTGGGAGCTGGGGAGCTTCCTCTACGTATAATTCACCCCTCCACTTT,CASSGSWGASSTYNSPLHF
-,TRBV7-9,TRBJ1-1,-,TGTGCCAGCAGCACCACGACAGGCGCCAACACTGAAGCTTTCTTT,CASSTTTGANTEAFF
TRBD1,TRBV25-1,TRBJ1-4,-,TGTGCCACGCCGGACAGGGGGCATACTAATGAAAAACTGTTTTTT,CATPDRGHTNEKLFF
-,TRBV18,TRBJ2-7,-,TGTGCCAGCTCACCGGCGCGCGGGGTTCGCTCCTACGAGCAGTACTTC,CASSPARGVRSYEQYF
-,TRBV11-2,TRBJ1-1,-,TGTGCCAGCAGCTCCCCCACGTGGGCGGGCGACACTGAAGCTTTCTTT,CASSSPTWAGDTEAFF
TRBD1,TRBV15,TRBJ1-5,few,TGTGCCACCAGCAGGTTCGGAGCCTCGGGACAGGGCAATCAGCCCCAGCATTTT,CATSRFGASGQGNQPQHF
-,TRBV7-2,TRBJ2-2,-,TGTGCCAGCAGCTTAGGACTAGGACTTACCGGGGAGCTGTTTTTT,CASSLGLGLTGELFF
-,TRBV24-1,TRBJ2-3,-,TGTGCCACCGCCGCGAACGGAGCCACAGATACGCAGTATTTT,CATAANGATDTQYF
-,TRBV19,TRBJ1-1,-,TGTGCCAGTAGTACCGCAGCGTCGGGGAACACTGAAGCTTTCTTT,CASSTAASGNTEAFF
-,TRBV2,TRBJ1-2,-,TGTGCCAGCACGGGACTTCAGGGAGGCTACACCTTC,CASTGLQGGYTF
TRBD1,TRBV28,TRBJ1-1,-,TGTGCCAGCAGTCCTCCCCAGGGGGTAGCTAATGGGAACACTGAAGCTTTCTTT,CASSPPQGVANGNTEAFF
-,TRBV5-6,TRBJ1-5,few,TGTGCCAGCAGCTTGTTCACAGGTAATCAGCCCCAGCATTTT,CASSLFTGNQPQHF
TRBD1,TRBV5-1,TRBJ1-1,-,TGCGCCAGCAGCTTGAGGGACAGGGGGCTGGGGACTGAAGCTTTCTTT,CASSLRDRGLGTEAFF